This TCR beta chain emerged from a study of shared clonotypes between healthy human individuals. The overall study: Aged 18 to 49, the donors were a couple of women and three men. Used for every donor were three CD4 naive, three CD4 memory, two CD8 naive and one CD8 memory plate.

Deep-level assay runs were performed. Genomic DNA belonging to each subset was distributed in equal measure over several immunoSEQ plates. Produced via immunoSEQ multiplex PCR; TCRdb's table is partial and in-frame only. The table shows 650,000 to 700,000 clones, with less than 95% occurring only once. The CDR3 totals 17 residues. V shed 5 bases and J 0 bases; nucleotides not matched to a gene: 11. Germline V gives CDR1 SGHTA, CDR2 FQGTGA. The chain combines TRBV7-3 with TRBJ2-3; 7 nucleotides match TRBD2. Sequencing used memory CD8+ T cells from PBMCs. The subset here: CD45RO+ cells pooled with CCR7-negative TemRA cells. The TCR was taken from a man younger than 30 in good health. Some clones in this sample may be carry-over from other donors' samples. The chain's CDR3 is CASSTDPGRESTDTQYF. The CDR3, as DNA: TGTGCCAGCAGCACCGACCCTGGGCGGGAGAGCACAGATACGCAGTATTTT. Together with reference TRBV7-3 and TRBJ2-3, the CDR3 gives the full variable domain: GAGVSQTPSNKVTEKGKYVELRCDPISGHTALYWYRQSLGQGPEFLIYFQGTGAADDSGLPNDRFFAVRPEGSVSTLKIQRTERGDSAVYLCASSTDPGRESTDTQYFGPGTRLTVL.